A selection of T cell receptor beta chains follows, all from one sample in a study of cytomegalovirus exposure and HLA in healthy donors. Some clones are missing from TCRdb's copy, which holds only in-frame ones; the method was immunoSEQ multiplex PCR. The sample has 60,000 or so clones, around 79% seen once; the top ten hold approximately 2.3%. Sample: PBMCs. The receptor set was obtained from a female donor in good health and CMV-seronegative. Both conserved end residues are trimmed from each CDR3. The listing skips clone size in some rows; elsewhere it reads once, few, many or a size class.

V	J	size	CDR3
TRBV9	TRBJ2-1	.	ASSVEDYSYNEQF
TRBV5-4	TRBJ2-2	.	ASSQDSPNTGELF
TRBV10-3	TRBJ2-5	.	AISEGQLQETQY
TRBV6-1	TRBJ1-5	.	ASSEAMLRGGNQPQH
TRBV19	TRBJ1-1	.	ASSPRPSSLTEAF
TRBV6-5	TRBJ1-1	.	ASSYSDGGLNTEAF
TRBV7-9	TRBJ1-1	.	AYHRDSGSEAF
TRBV27	TRBJ1-2	few	ASSLSTGGQGGYT
TRBV7-9	TRBJ2-5	few	ASSPEGLGETQY
TRBV2	TRBJ2-7	few	ASSPQRGAYEQY
TRBV10-3	TRBJ1-2	.	AISQGPLNYGYT
TRBV7-2	TRBJ1-5	.	ASSPALGQRDQRQH
TRBV5-6	TRBJ2-7	.	ASSFWVTHGTGNYEQY
TRBV4-1	TRBJ2-6	few	ASSPGTWDSGANVLT
TRBV2	TRBJ2-2	.	ATNRKGASTGELF
TRBV19	TRBJ2-2	.	ASSTRDRGRGGELF
TRBV28	TRBJ2-2	.	ASRQLAINTGELF
TRBV28	TRBJ2-6	.	ATTVSGANVLT
TRBV27	TRBJ2-5	.	ASSDRAWETQY
TRBV5-6	TRBJ2-3	.	ASSWITGVSTDTQY
TRBV7-2	TRBJ2-1	.	ASSLAGGPYNEQF
TRBV27	TRBJ2-7	.	ASAGQTSYEQY
TRBV5-8	TRBJ1-5	.	ASSLVSGGQPQH
TRBV6-6	TRBJ1-2	.	ASTPGGGQGNYGYT
TRBV5-1	TRBJ2-6	.	ASSLEIGQGPGANVLT
TRBV6-5	TRBJ2-2	.	ASSYVGVDTGELF
TRBV5-1	TRBJ1-1	once	ASSSKTGLNTEAF
TRBV7-9	TRBJ2-3	few	ASSFGLAGGTDTQY
TRBV19	TRBJ2-7	once	ASSIGAGSDEQY
TRBV2	TRBJ1-5	.	ASSGWGTGANSNKPQH
TRBV10-3	TRBJ1-1	few	AISQQGLNTEAF
TRBV7-2	.	few	ASSLVARGPYEQY
TRBV25-1	TRBJ1-1	.	ASSDSGGQGLDEAEAF
TRBV30	TRBJ2-3	few	AWSSGLADYTDTQY
TRBV28	TRBJ1-5	.	ASSLLSGTREPQH
TRBV12-5	TRBJ2-5	.	ASGLSGQETQY
TRBV7-3	TRBJ2-1	once	ASSLIANNEQF
TRBV9	TRBJ1-3	once	ASSADRLGNTIY
TRBV4-3	TRBJ2-3	few	ASSQDGGGTDTQY
TRBV4-3	TRBJ2-7	.	ASSQKIGYEQY
TRBV12-5	TRBJ2-2	.	ASETGQGETGELF
TRBV19	TRBJ1-5	.	ASSDRDRGWNQPQH
TRBV5-1	TRBJ2-1	.	ASSPEGGGYNEQF
TRBV28	TRBJ1-1	.	ASRYQGLTF
TRBV19	TRBJ1-1	.	ASREQGGNTEAF
TRBV7-8	TRBJ2-2	.	ASRQGGRNTGELF
TRBV10-3	TRBJ2-7	.	AISEGGPD
TRBV7-2	TRBJ1-2	.	ASSSAGDDGYT
TRBV10-3	TRBJ2-1	.	AIRGLADNEQF
TRBV5-6	TRBJ2-7	once	ASSLIGEQY
TRBV6-5	TRBJ1-1	few	ASSLGQMNTEAF
TRBV28	TRBJ2-1	.	ASSRRVRGAYNEQF
TRBV5-1	TRBJ2-1	.	ASSAGQGSNEQF
TRBV28	TRBJ2-1	.	ASSFGLAVLNEQF
TRBV28	TRBJ2-2	.	ASSLRPGELF
TRBV11-3	TRBJ2-2	.	ASSLDSSTGELF
TRBV6-1	TRBJ2-7	few	ASSELGQVYEQY
TRBV27	TRBJ2-7	.	ASNLKRYEQY
TRBV19	TRBJ1-1	once	ASSIGSGVEAF